This TCR beta chain was sequenced for a study of glioma-infiltrating T cells after dendritic cell vaccination. Sequencing used immunoSEQ multiplex PCR; TCRdb keeps in-frame clones, though not all of them. The repertoire holds around 96,000 clones, with 79% as singletons. On this clone: Additional DNA sequences in this sample encode the identical CDR3.

The CDR3 has 15 amino acids. After removal of 5 bases from V and 3 bases from J, the junction contained 8 bases not matched to a gene. Germline values: CDR1 SNHLY, CDR2 FYNNEI. The receptor comes from a human donor with glioblastoma. Sequenced here: blood, sampled before dendritic cell vaccination. The J gene is TRBJ1-1, the V gene TRBV2; 8 positions match TRBD1. The CDR3 DNA is TGTGCCAGCAGTCCCCACGGACAGGGAGACACTGAAGCTTTCTTT. This translates into CASSPHGQGDTEAFF.